This T cell receptor beta chain derives from a study of blood T cells in healthy people across ages. A J-beta primer mix and a sample-barcoded 5' primer were used in a second PCR of roughly 7 to 12 cycles. One entry per CDR3 protein, called by TCRdb with MiXCR from the 5' RACE reads. The repertoire holds 2 million or so distinct CDR3 sequences, with about 50% as singletons. As regards this clonotype: Compared with germline, one end of the junction differs, possibly owing to a read error.

Per individual sample, total RNA of at least 5 micrograms was extracted. Germline lookup yields CDR1 MDHEN and CDR2 SYDVKM. The CDR3 length is 13 residues. The clonotype originates from a woman aged 40 to 50 in good health. This chain joins TRBV28 and TRBJ1-4; D not certain. Sequencing input: blood. The CDR3 sequence is CGSRSGTNEKLFF. CDR3 nucleotides: TGTGGCAGCAGGAGCGGGACTAATGAAAAACTGTTTTTT.